The 24 T cell receptor beta chains below come from one sample, sequenced in a study of T cells in Graves' hyperthyroidism and ophthalmopathy (dated by TCRdb to between 2018 and 2020). The library was produced with multiplex PCR. Sequencer: Illumina HiSeq 2000. Amplification of TCR beta CDR3 regions was carried out from RNA transcripts. A first-round RT-PCR of the TCR CDR3 used the HTBI primer set with the Qiagen OneStep RT-PCR kit. TCRdb took the public reads, trimmed them with fastp at Q25, ran MiXCR for clone calling and kept in-frame beta chains. Every distinct CDR3 protein forms one entry, paired with its most common genes and DNA. The sample data list 400,000 to 550,000 distinct CDR3 sequences, and approximately 25% of these were observed just once. The ten biggest clones cover roughly 10% of the sample. What was sequenced was blood. These receptors originate from a woman aged 25 to 39 with Graves' ophthalmopathy.

This clonotype was observed a few times. The chain couples TRBV4-1 to TRBJ1-6, with 8 bases identical to TRBD1. This CDR3 contains 15 residues. The germline V gene encodes CDR1 MGHRA and CDR2 YSYEKL. With V trimmed by 3 bases and J by 10 bases, 8 bases remained unmatched. The CDR3 is CASSQADRGLSPLHF. CDR3 bases: TGCGCCAGCAGCCAGGCAGACAGGGGTTTATCACCCCTCCACTTT.

In its sample, this clonotype was seen many times. This chain connects TRBV29-1 to TRBJ2-7; maybe TRBD1 (6 bases). CDR1 is SQVTM, CDR2 ANQGSEA, per germline. The CDR3 sequence is 12 residues long. Trimming left V 7 bases short and J 5 bases short, with 15 bases between. The CDR3 nucleotides read TGCAGCGCCCGGGACATTGAACACGAGCAGTACTTC. Protein sequence: CSARDIEHEQYF.

The V and J genes are TRBV20-1 and TRBJ2-5; D gene unclear. Germline assignment: CDR1 DFQATT and CDR2 SNEGSKA (reference sequence). V gave up 3 bases and J gave up 7 bases, with 12 bases separating them. The CDR3 spans 12 residues. CDR3 DNA: TGCAGTGCTAGTTCGAGCACCGGGACCCAGTACTTC. It specifies CSASSSTGTQYF.

The chain employs TRBV2 and TRBJ1-5; D remains ambiguous. CDR1 and CDR2 (germline): SNHLY, FYNNEI. Trimming cost V 4 bases and J 7 bases, with 8 bases left between them. The CDR3 is 12 amino acids. The DNA for the CDR3 is TGTGCCAGCAGTGGAGGGCCCCAGCCCCAGCATTTT. Protein sequence: CASSGGPQPQHF.

The table lists this clonotype with many counts. This chain links TRBV7-2 with TRBJ1-2; D may be TRBD1 (6 bases). Trimming left V 5 bases short and J 7 bases short, with 17 bases between. The CDR3 sequence is 14 residues long. Germline V CDR1 and CDR2: SGHTA, FQGNSA. Here the CDR3 DNA reads TGTGCCAGCAGCCAACCGAGAGGGGGGGCTGGCTACACCTTC. Translating it yields CASSQPRGGAGYTF.

The chain recombines TRBV7-8 with TRBJ2-2; the match to TRBD2 covers 8 bases. Per the germline V gene, CDR1 is SGHVS and CDR2 is FQNEAQ. V trimming: 1 base; J trimming: 1 base; junction bases outside the gene matches: 2. The CDR3 spans 16 residues. The chain's CDR3 is CASSLGTSGNTGELFF. The CDR3 region has the DNA TGTGCCAGCAGCTTAGGTACTAGCGGGAACACCGGGGAGCTGTTTTTT.

The table lists this clonotype with a few counts. V is TRBV20-1 and J is TRBJ2-5, with TRBD2 matching over 11 bases. The CDR3 runs 17 residues. J lost 2 bases, V lost 0 bases, and 8 bases had no gene match. Per germline, CDR1 DFQATT and CDR2 SNEGSKA (reference sequence). The CDR3 is CSAREASGGRRQETQYF. The CDR3 DNA reads as TGCAGTGCTAGAGAGGCTAGCGGGGGGCGGAGGCAAGAGACCCAGTACTTC.

V gene TRBV11-2 combines with J gene TRBJ1-6, with no clear D. The CDR3 has 16 amino acids. CDR1 and CDR2 from the germline V gene are SGHAT and FQNNGV. Trimming took off 0 bases at V and 6 bases at J, with 12 bases between the two ends. The CDR3 region has the DNA TGTGCCAGCAGCTTAGATTTTGGCGGAACTAATTCACCCCTCCACTTT. Its protein product is CASSLDFGGTNSPLHF.

Ten or more counts support this clonotype. CDR3 coding DNA: TGTGCCAGCAGCTTAAGTCCGGTCGCGGGAAACACCGGGGAGCTGTTTTTT. The encoded protein is CASSLSPVAGNTGELFF. The chain uses TRBV11-2 and TRBJ2-2, with D tentatively TRBD2 (6 bases). Trimming left V 2 bases short and J 2 bases short, with 15 bases between. The CDR3 runs 17 residues. CDR1 is SGHAT, CDR2 FQNNGV, per germline.

The sample holds many counts of this clonotype. J is TRBJ1-5 and V is TRBV28; no firm D call. V lost 2 bases to trimming and J lost 11 bases, with 4 bases between them. Germline CDR1 MDHEN, CDR2 SYDVKM. CDR3 size: 10 residues. The CDR3 coding sequence is TGTGCCAGCAGTTTAGAGACCCAGCATTTT. Residues: CASSLETQHF.

At least ten counts were recorded for this clonotype. The V call is TRBV6-5, the J call TRBJ1-1; D is undetermined. The length of the CDR3 is 15 residues. Germline V gene lookup returns CDR1 MNHEY and CDR2 SVGAGI. V lost 3 bases and J 2 bases, leaving 13 bases between the germline ends. CDR3 region: CASSYFGRENTEAFF. Written as DNA, the CDR3 is TGTGCCAGCAGTTATTTTGGACGGGAAAACACTGAAGCTTTCTTT.

Many counts were recorded for this clonotype. The gene calls are TRBV29-1 and TRBJ2-2, with D perhaps assigned TRBD1 or TRBD2 (5 bases each). The germline gives CDR1 SQVTM, CDR2 ANQGSEA. The CDR3 consists of 15 residues. V gave up 2 bases and J gave up 3 bases, with 13 bases separating them. CDR3 coding DNA: TGCAGCGTTGAACTGGGACCGACTCACACCGGGGAGCTGTTTTTT. Encoded protein: CSVELGPTHTGELFF.

This chain connects TRBV5-1 to TRBJ1-1; 9 bases align to TRBD1. The ends lost 3 bases at V and 6 bases at J; junction bases unmatched: 9. This CDR3 is 15 amino acids long. Germline assignment: CDR1 SGHRS and CDR2 YFSETQ. This chain's CDR3 is CASSYQQGARAEAFF. CDR3 in DNA: TGCGCCAGCAGCTACCAACAGGGGGCAAGGGCTGAAGCTTTCTTT.

In its sample, this clonotype was seen many times. This CDR3 reads CASSFGGYAEAFF. CDR3 in DNA: TGTGCCAGCAGTTTTGGGGGGTACGCTGAAGCTTTCTTT. The chain employs TRBV12-3 or TRBV12-4 and TRBJ1-1; maybe TRBD1 (5 bases). The CDR3 is 13 amino acids. V lost 3 bases and J 6 bases, leaving 11 bases between the germline ends.

This clonotype has a handful of counts. The CDR3 region is CASSLGLGVGRVSYEQYF. As DNA, the CDR3 is TGTGCCAGCAGCTTAGGACTGGGGGTAGGGAGGGTTTCCTACGAGCAGTACTTC. The rearrangement links TRBV11-2 to TRBJ2-7, with 7 bases lining up with TRBD2. This CDR3 has 18 amino acids. CDR1 and CDR2 (germline): SGHAT, FQNNGV. The V and J ends lost 1 base and 1 base, in that order; junction bases with no gene match: 13.

This clonotype was observed at least ten times. V gene TRBV7-9 combines with J gene TRBJ1-2; D unresolved. The V and J ends lost 7 bases and 0 bases respectively, with 12 bases between them. CDR1 is SEHNR and CDR2 is FQNEAQ in the germline V gene (reference sequence). The CDR3 has 14 residues. In DNA form, the CDR3 reads TGTGCCAGCACCCCCCGGGGAGCTAACTATGGCTACACCTTC. Encoded protein: CASTPRGANYGYTF.

The chain combines TRBV6-4 with TRBJ2-2; a weak D match, TRBD2 (6 bases). This CDR3 region has 15 residues. Trimming removed 0 bases from V and 3 bases from J, with 8 bases in between. Per germline, CDR1 MRHNA and CDR2 SNTAGT. The CDR3 coding sequence is TGTGCCAGCAGTGACTCGACGGGAGACACCGGGGAGCTGTTTTTT. This sequence encodes CASSDSTGDTGELFF.

The chain combines TRBV5-1 with TRBJ1-3; D remains unclear. The germline V and J ends were trimmed by 0 bases and 0 bases, with 10 bases remaining between them. The germline CDR1 and CDR2 sequences are SGHRS and YFSETQ. The CDR3 covers 16 residues. The CDR3 coding sequence is TGCGCCAGCAGCTTGGAACCGGGCCACTCTGGAAACACCATATATTTT. It translates to CASSLEPGHSGNTIYF. Looking up the rest from reference TRBV5-1 and TRBJ1-3 gives the full variable domain: KAGVTQTPRYLIKTRGQQVTLSCSPISGHRSVSWYQQTPGQGLQFLFEYFSETQRNKGNFPGRFSGRQFSNSRSEMNVSTLELGDSALYLCASSLEPGHSGNTIYFGEGSWLTVV.

CDR3 nucleotide sequence: TGTGCCCGCGGTATGACAGGGGTCAATCAGCCCCAGCATTTT. This encodes CARGMTGVNQPQHF. The chain combines TRBV12-3 or TRBV12-4 with TRBJ1-5, with 8 bases that match TRBD1. The CDR3 runs to 14 residues. V lost 11 bases, J lost 3 bases, and 9 bases stayed unmatched.

At least ten counts were recorded for this clonotype. The chain combines TRBV28 with TRBJ2-7, with D tentatively TRBD1 (5 bases). Deletions cut 2 bases from V and 6 bases from J, with 8 bases between. Germline CDR1 MDHEN, CDR2 SYDVKM. The CDR3 runs to 12 residues. This chain's CDR3 is CASSLTGGEQYF. The DNA of the CDR3 is TGTGCCAGCAGTTTAACAGGTGGCGAGCAGTACTTC. Full variable domain (outside the CDR3, taken from reference TRBV28 and TRBJ2-7): DVKVTQSSRYLVKRTGEKVFLECVQDMDHENMFWYRQDPGLGLRLIYFSYDVKMKEKGDIPEGYSVSREKKERFSLILESASTNQTSMYLCASSLTGGEQYFGPGTRLTVT.

This clonotype was counted a few times. The chain combines TRBV11-2 with TRBJ2-7, with D unclear. This CDR3 comprises 13 residues. The germline CDR1 and CDR2 sequences are SGHAT and FQNNGV. V was trimmed by 4 bases and J by 3 bases, leaving 10 bases between them. The CDR3 DNA follows: TGTGCCAGCAGCTCCGAACTTGTCTACGAGCAGTACTTC. It yields the protein CASSSELVYEQYF. The variable domain in full, completed from reference TRBV11-2 and TRBJ2-7, reads EAGVAQSPRYKIIEKRQSVAFWCNPISGHATLYWYQQILGQGPKLLIQFQNNGVVDDSQLPKDRFSAERLKGVDSTLKIQPAKLEDSAVYLCASSSELVYEQYFGPGTRLTVT.

The rearrangement joins TRBV12-3 or TRBV12-4 to TRBJ2-7; a weak D match, TRBD1 (6 bases). V gave up 5 bases and J gave up 2 bases, with 13 bases separating them. The CDR3 runs 14 residues. This CDR3 reads CASSNQGTPYEQYF. CDR3 in DNA: TGTGCCAGCAGTAATCAGGGGACCCCCTACGAGCAGTACTTC.

V and J are TRBV12-3 or TRBV12-4 and TRBJ1-3, with D unclear. V gave up 4 bases and J gave up 4 bases, with 14 bases separating them. The CDR3 is 15 residues long. The CDR3 here is CASSSTGKRGNTIYF. DNA of the CDR3: TGTGCCAGCAGTTCGACGGGGAAACGAGGAAACACCATATATTTT.

This chain joins TRBV6-5 and TRBJ2-7, with TRBD2 as a possible D gene (6 bases). The CDR3 sequence is 16 residues long. Germline assignment: CDR1 MNHEY and CDR2 SVGAGI. V was trimmed by 2 bases and J by 0 bases, leaving 14 bases between them. For the CDR3, the DNA is TGTGCCAGCAGTTACGGTGCGGGGCACAGCTCCTACGAGCAGTACTTC. It encodes CASSYGAGHSSYEQYF.